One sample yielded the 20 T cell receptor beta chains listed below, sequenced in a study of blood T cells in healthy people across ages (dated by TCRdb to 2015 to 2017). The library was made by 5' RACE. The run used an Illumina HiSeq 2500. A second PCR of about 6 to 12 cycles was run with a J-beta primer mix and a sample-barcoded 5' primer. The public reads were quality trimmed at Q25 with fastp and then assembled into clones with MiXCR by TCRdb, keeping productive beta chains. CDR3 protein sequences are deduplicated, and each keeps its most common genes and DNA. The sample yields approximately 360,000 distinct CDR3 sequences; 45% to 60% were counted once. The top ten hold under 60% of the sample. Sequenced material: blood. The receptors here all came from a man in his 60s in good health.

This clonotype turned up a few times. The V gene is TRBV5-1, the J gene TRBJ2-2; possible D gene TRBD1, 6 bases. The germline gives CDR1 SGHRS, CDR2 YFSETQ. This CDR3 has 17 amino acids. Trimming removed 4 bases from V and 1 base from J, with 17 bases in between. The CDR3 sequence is CASSQIDRRENTGELFF. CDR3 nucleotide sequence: TGCGCCAGCAGCCAGATCGACAGGAGAGAGAACACCGGGGAGCTGTTTTTT.

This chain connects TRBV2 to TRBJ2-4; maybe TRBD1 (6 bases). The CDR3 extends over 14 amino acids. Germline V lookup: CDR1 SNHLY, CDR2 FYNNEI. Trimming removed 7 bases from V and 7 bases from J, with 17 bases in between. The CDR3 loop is CASTSANRANIQYF. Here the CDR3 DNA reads TGTGCCAGCACGTCCGCCAACAGGGCGAACATTCAGTACTTC.

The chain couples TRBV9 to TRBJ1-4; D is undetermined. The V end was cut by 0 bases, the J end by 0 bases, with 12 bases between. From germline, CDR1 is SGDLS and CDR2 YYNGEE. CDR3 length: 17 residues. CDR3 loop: CASSVGTAAATNEKLFF. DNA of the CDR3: TGTGCCAGCAGCGTAGGAACGGCGGCTGCAACTAATGAAAAACTGTTTTTT.

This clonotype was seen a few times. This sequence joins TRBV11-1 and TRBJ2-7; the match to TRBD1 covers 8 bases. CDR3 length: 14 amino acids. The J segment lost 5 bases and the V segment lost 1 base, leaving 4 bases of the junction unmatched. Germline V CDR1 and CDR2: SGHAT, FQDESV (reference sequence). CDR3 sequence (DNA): TGTGCCAGCAGCTTAGATGGACAGGGCCACGAGCAGTACTTC. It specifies CASSLDGQGHEQYF.

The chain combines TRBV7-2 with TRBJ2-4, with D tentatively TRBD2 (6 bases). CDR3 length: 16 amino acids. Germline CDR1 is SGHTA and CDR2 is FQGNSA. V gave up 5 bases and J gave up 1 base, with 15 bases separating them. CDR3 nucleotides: TGTGCCAGCAGCCGCCAGGTAGCGGTTGCCAAAAACATTCAGTACTTC. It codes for CASSRQVAVAKNIQYF.

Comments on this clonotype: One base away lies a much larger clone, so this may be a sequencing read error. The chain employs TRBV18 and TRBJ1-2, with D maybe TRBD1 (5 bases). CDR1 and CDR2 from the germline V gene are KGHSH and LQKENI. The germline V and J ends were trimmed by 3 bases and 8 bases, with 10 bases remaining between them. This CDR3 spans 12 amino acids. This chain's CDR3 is CASSPDNCGYTF. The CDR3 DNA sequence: TGTGCCAGCTCACCGGACAACTGCGGCTACACCTTC.

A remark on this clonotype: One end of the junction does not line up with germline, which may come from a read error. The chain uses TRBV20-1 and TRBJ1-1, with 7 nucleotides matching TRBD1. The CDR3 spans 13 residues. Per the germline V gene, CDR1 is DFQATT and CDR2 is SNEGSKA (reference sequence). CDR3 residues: CGARGGSLSEAFF. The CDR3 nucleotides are TGCGGTGCTAGAGGGGGCTCGTTATCTGAAGCTTTCTTT.

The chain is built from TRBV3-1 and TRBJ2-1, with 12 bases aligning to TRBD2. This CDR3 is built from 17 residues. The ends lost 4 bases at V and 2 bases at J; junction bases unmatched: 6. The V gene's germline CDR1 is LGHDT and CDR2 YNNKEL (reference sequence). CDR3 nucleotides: TGTGCCAGCAGCCCCGGACTAGCGGGATACCCCTACAATGAGCAGTTCTTC. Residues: CASSPGLAGYPYNEQFF.

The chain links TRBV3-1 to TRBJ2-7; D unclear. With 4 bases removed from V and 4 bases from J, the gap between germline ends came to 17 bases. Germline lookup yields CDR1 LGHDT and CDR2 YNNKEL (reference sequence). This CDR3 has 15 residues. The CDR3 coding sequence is TGTGCCAGCAGCCCCCTGAACAGAGGTCGGTACGAGCAGTACTTC. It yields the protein CASSPLNRGRYEQYF.

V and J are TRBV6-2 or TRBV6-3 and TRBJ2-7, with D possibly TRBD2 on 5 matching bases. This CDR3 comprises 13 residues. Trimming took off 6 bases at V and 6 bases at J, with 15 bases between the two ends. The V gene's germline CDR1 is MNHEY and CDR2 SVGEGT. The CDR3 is CASSAARGSEQYF. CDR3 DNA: TGTGCCAGCAGCGCCGCACGGGGTTCCGAGCAGTACTTC.

CDR3 sequence: CASTLGMSYNEQFF. CDR3 DNA sequence: TGTGCCAGCACCCTCGGGATGTCCTACAATGAGCAGTTCTTC. The chain combines TRBV4-2 with TRBJ2-1, with D tentatively TRBD2 (5 bases). Per the germline V gene, CDR1 is LGHNA and CDR2 is YNFKEQ. The germline V and J ends were trimmed by 7 bases and 1 base, with 11 bases remaining between them. The CDR3 consists of 14 residues.

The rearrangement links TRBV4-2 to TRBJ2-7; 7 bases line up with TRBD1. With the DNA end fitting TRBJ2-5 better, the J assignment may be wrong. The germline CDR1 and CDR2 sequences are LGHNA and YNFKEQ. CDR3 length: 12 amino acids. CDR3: CASSQAGGTQYF. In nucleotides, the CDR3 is TGTGCCAGCAGCCAGGCAGGGGGGACCCAGTACTTC.

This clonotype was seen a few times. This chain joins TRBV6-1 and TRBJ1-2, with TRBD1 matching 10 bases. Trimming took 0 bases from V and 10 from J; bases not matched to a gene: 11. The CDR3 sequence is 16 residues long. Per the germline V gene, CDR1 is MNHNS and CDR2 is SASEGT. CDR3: CASSEALGGQGPAYTF. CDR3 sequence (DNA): TGTGCCAGCAGTGAAGCGCTGGGGGGACAGGGGCCCGCCTACACCTTC.

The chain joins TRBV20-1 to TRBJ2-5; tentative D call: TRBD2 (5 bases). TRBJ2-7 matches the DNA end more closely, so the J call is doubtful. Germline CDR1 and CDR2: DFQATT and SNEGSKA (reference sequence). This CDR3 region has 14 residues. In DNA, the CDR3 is TGCAGTGCCACGGGAAGTTCCGACTCCTACGAGCAGTACTTC. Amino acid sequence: CSATGSSDSYEQYF.

CDR3 DNA sequence: TGTGCCAGCTCACCGATCGCGGGAGGAACAGATACGCAGTATTTT. This translates into CASSPIAGGTDTQYF. V gene TRBV18 combines with J gene TRBJ2-3, with 8 bases aligning to TRBD2. Germline trimming cut 3 bases from V and 3 bases from J; bases unmatched to any gene: 5. This CDR3 is built from 15 residues. The germline gives CDR1 KGHSH, CDR2 LQKENI.

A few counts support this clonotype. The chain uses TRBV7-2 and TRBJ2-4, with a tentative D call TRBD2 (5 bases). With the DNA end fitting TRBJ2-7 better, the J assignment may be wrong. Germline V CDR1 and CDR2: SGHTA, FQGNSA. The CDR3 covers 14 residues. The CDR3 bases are TGTGCCAGCAGCGTAGGTTACGGGAACTACGAGCAGTACTTC. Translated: CASSVGYGNYEQYF.

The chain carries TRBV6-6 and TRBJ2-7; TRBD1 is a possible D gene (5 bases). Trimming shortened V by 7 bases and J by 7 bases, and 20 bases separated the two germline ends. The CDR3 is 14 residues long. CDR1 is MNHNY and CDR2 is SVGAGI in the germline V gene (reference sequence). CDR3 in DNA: TGTGCCAGCACTAACACAGGAGACACCGGGGAGCAGTACTTC. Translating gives CASTNTGDTGEQYF.

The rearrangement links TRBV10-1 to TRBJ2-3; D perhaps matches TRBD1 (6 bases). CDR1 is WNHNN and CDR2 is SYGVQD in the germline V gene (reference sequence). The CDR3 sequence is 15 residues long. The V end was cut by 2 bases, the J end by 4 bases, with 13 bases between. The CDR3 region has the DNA TGCGCCAGCAGTGAGCTAGGACAGTGGTCAGATACGCAGTATTTT. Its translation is CASSELGQWSDTQYF.

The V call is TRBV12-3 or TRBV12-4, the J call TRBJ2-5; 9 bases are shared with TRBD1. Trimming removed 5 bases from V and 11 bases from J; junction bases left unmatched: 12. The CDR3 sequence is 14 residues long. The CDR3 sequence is CASSLQGAGSEQYF. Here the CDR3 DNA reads TGTGCCAGCAGTCTACAGGGGGCAGGGAGTGAGCAGTACTTC.

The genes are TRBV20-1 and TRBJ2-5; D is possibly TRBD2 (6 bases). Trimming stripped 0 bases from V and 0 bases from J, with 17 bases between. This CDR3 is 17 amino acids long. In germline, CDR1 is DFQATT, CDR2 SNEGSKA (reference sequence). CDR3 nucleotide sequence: TGCAGTGCTAGAGATCCATTGTGGGGACTGAACCAAGAGACCCAGTACTTC. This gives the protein CSARDPLWGLNQETQYF.